The rows below give T cell receptor beta chains drawn from one sample of a study of control samples from healthy donors and cancer patients. Method: immunoSEQ multiplex PCR; TCRdb's copy keeps in-frame clones and lacks some. The table lists 150,000 to 200,000 clones, 88% of them singletons, with more than 1.5% in the top ten. The specimen was blood. These receptors all stem from a young man in good health. CDR3s include the opening cysteine and the closing phenylalanine or tryptophan. The D gene is left open where the match is weak. Not all rows give a size; the values are once, few, many and, for expanded clones, a class.

V gene: TRBV6-2/TRBV6-3; clone size: once; CDR3 length: 15; D gene: TRBD1; J gene: TRBJ2-3; CDR3 protein: CASSRDRVGTNTQYF; CDR3 DNA: TGTGCCAGCAGCCGGGACAGGGTTGGAACTAATACGCAGTATTTT
V gene: TRBV5-1; clone size: .; CDR3 length: 17; D gene: TRBD2; J gene: TRBJ2-5; CDR3 protein: CASSLVTGLAGEETQYF; CDR3 DNA: TGCGCCAGCAGCTTGGTTACGGGACTAGCGGGGGAAGAGACCCAGTACTTC
V gene: TRBV24-1; clone size: .; CDR3 length: 14; D gene: TRBD2; J gene: TRBJ2-1; CDR3 protein: CATSPPRGGDEQFF; CDR3 DNA: TGTGCCACCAGCCCCCCCCGGGGGGGAGATGAGCAGTTCTTC
V gene: TRBV7-2; clone size: .; CDR3 length: 13; D gene: .; J gene: TRBJ1-5; CDR3 protein: CASSLQGFQPQHF; CDR3 DNA: TGTGCCAGCAGCTTACAGGGTTTTCAGCCCCAGCATTTT
V gene: TRBV11-2; clone size: .; CDR3 length: 14; D gene: .; J gene: TRBJ2-1; CDR3 protein: CASSSVRAYNEQFF; CDR3 DNA: TGTGCCAGCAGCTCAGTGAGAGCCTACAATGAGCAGTTCTTC
V gene: TRBV6-4; clone size: few; CDR3 length: 15; D gene: .; J gene: TRBJ1-6; CDR3 protein: CASSEQGSRNSPLHF; CDR3 DNA: TGTGCCAGCAGCGAACAGGGCTCGAGGAATTCACCCCTCCACTTT
V gene: TRBV7-8; clone size: .; CDR3 length: 15; D gene: .; J gene: TRBJ2-7; CDR3 protein: CASSQTLGRPGEQYF; CDR3 DNA: TGTGCCAGCAGCCAGACGTTGGGCAGGCCGGGCGAGCAGTACTTC
V gene: TRBV28; clone size: .; CDR3 length: 13; D gene: .; J gene: TRBJ2-5; CDR3 protein: CASRRGYQETQYF; CDR3 DNA: TGTGCCAGCAGAAGGGGGTACCAAGAGACCCAGTACTTC
V gene: TRBV28; clone size: .; CDR3 length: 16; D gene: .; J gene: TRBJ2-7; CDR3 protein: CASSSNGTPPGSEQYF; CDR3 DNA: TGTGCCAGCAGCTCCAACGGGACTCCCCCGGGGTCCGAGCAGTACTTC
V gene: TRBV7-2; clone size: .; CDR3 length: 15; D gene: .; J gene: TRBJ1-6; CDR3 protein: CASTPDSIANSPLHF; CDR3 DNA: TGTGCCAGCACCCCGGACAGTATCGCGAATTCACCCCTCCACTTT
V gene: TRBV6-5; clone size: .; CDR3 length: 13; D gene: TRBD1; J gene: TRBJ1-1; CDR3 protein: CASTLDRTTEAFF; CDR3 DNA: TGTGCCAGCACTTTGGACAGGACGACTGAAGCTTTCTTT
V gene: TRBV30; clone size: .; CDR3 length: 14; D gene: .; J gene: TRBJ2-7; CDR3 protein: CAGSRGRGDYEQYF; CDR3 DNA: TGTGCCGGCAGCAGGGGCAGGGGGGACTACGAGCAGTACTTC
V gene: TRBV9; clone size: .; CDR3 length: 14; D gene: TRBD2; J gene: TRBJ2-1; CDR3 protein: CASSVGGLGNEQFF; CDR3 DNA: TGTGCCAGCAGCGTGGGGGGACTAGGAAATGAGCAGTTCTTC
V gene: TRBV7-2; clone size: .; CDR3 length: 14; D gene: TRBD2; J gene: TRBJ2-3; CDR3 protein: CASSSSRGGDTQYF; CDR3 DNA: TGTGCCAGCAGCTCTTCCCGGGGGGGAGATACGCAGTATTTT
V gene: TRBV28; clone size: .; CDR3 length: 16; D gene: .; J gene: TRBJ1-6; CDR3 protein: CASSPLGESYNSPLHF; CDR3 DNA: TGTGCCAGCAGCCCTTTGGGAGAGTCCTATAATTCACCCCTCCACTTT
V gene: TRBV11-2; clone size: .; CDR3 length: 10; D gene: .; J gene: TRBJ2-7; CDR3 protein: CASSLVEQYF; CDR3 DNA: TGTGCCAGCAGCTTAGTCGAGCAGTACTTC
V gene: TRBV10-1; clone size: once; CDR3 length: 15; D gene: TRBD1; J gene: TRBJ2-1; CDR3 protein: CASIRRDRVVNEQFF; CDR3 DNA: TGCGCCAGCATTCGTCGGGACAGGGTGGTCAATGAGCAGTTCTTC
V gene: TRBV2; clone size: .; CDR3 length: 14; D gene: TRBD1; J gene: TRBJ1-1; CDR3 protein: CASSGTGVNTEAFF; CDR3 DNA: TGTGCCAGCAGTGGGACAGGAGTTAACACTGAAGCTTTCTTT
V gene: TRBV5-6; clone size: .; CDR3 length: 11; D gene: .; J gene: TRBJ2-4; CDR3 protein: CASSWRSIQYF; CDR3 DNA: TGTGCCAGCAGTTGGCGGAGCATTCAGTACTTC
V gene: TRBV27; clone size: once; CDR3 length: 17; D gene: TRBD2; J gene: TRBJ2-1; CDR3 protein: CASSTPTSGVSYNEQFF; CDR3 DNA: TGTGCCAGCAGTACCCCGACTAGCGGGGTTAGCTACAATGAGCAGTTCTTC
V gene: TRBV18; clone size: .; CDR3 length: 15; D gene: TRBD1; J gene: TRBJ2-3; CDR3 protein: CASSPGQGTEDTQYF; CDR3 DNA: TGTGCCAGCTCACCCGGACAGGGGACCGAGGATACGCAGTATTTT
V gene: TRBV30; clone size: .; CDR3 length: 11; D gene: .; J gene: TRBJ1-3; CDR3 protein: CAWYLGNTIYF; CDR3 DNA: TGTGCCTGGTACCTAGGCAACACCATATATTTT
V gene: TRBV28; clone size: .; CDR3 length: 15; D gene: TRBD1; J gene: TRBJ2-7; CDR3 protein: CASSESATGAYEQYF; CDR3 DNA: TGTGCCAGCAGTGAGTCCGCGACAGGGGCCTACGAGCAGTACTTC
V gene: TRBV11-2; clone size: .; CDR3 length: 16; D gene: TRBD2; J gene: TRBJ2-7; CDR3 protein: CASSGPSGGFTYEQYF; CDR3 DNA: TGTGCCAGCAGCGGCCCTAGCGGGGGTTTTACCTACGAGCAGTACTTC
V gene: TRBV3-1/TRBV3-2; clone size: .; CDR3 length: 17; D gene: .; J gene: TRBJ1-5; CDR3 protein: CASSQDQWGLSNQPQHF; CDR3 DNA: TGTGCCAGCAGCCAAGATCAGTGGGGCTTAAGCAATCAGCCCCAGCATTTT
V gene: TRBV6-5; clone size: .; CDR3 length: 16; D gene: .; J gene: TRBJ2-2; CDR3 protein: CASSYLGGANTGELFF; CDR3 DNA: TGTGCCAGCAGTTACTTGGGGGGAGCGAACACCGGGGAGCTGTTTTTT
V gene: TRBV7-2; clone size: .; CDR3 length: 14; D gene: .; J gene: TRBJ2-3; CDR3 protein: CASSSARVTDTQYF; CDR3 DNA: TGTGCCAGCAGCTCTGCGAGGGTCACAGATACGCAGTATTTT
V gene: TRBV19; clone size: .; CDR3 length: 16; D gene: .; J gene: TRBJ1-5; CDR3 protein: CASSKASPGGNQPQHF; CDR3 DNA: TGTGCCAGTAGTAAGGCCTCGCCGGGGGGCAATCAGCCCCAGCATTTT
V gene: TRBV19; clone size: few; CDR3 length: 13; D gene: TRBD1; J gene: TRBJ1-1; CDR3 protein: CASSGQGAAEAFF; CDR3 DNA: TGTGCCAGTAGTGGACAGGGGGCGGCTGAAGCTTTCTTT
V gene: TRBV19; clone size: .; CDR3 length: 15; D gene: TRBD1; J gene: TRBJ1-1; CDR3 protein: CASSTTGEMNTEAFF; CDR3 DNA: TGTGCCAGTAGTACCACAGGGGAGATGAACACTGAAGCTTTCTTT
V gene: TRBV19; clone size: .; CDR3 length: 15; D gene: .; J gene: TRBJ2-6; CDR3 protein: CASSQDSAGANVLTF; CDR3 DNA: TGTGCCAGTAGTCAAGACAGCGCTGGGGCCAACGTCCTGACTTTC
V gene: TRBV7-7; clone size: .; CDR3 length: 15; D gene: .; J gene: TRBJ2-5; CDR3 protein: CASSQQHRVGETQYF; CDR3 DNA: TGTGCTAGCAGCCAACAACACAGGGTTGGAGAGACCCAGTACTTC
V gene: TRBV19; clone size: once; CDR3 length: 14; D gene: .; J gene: TRBJ2-3; CDR3 protein: CASSIWAATDTQYF; CDR3 DNA: TGTGCCAGTAGTATCTGGGCAGCCACAGATACGCAGTATTTT
V gene: TRBV18; clone size: .; CDR3 length: 16; D gene: TRBD1; J gene: TRBJ1-5; CDR3 protein: CASSQTGGEGNQPQHF; CDR3 DNA: TGTGCCAGCTCTCAAACAGGGGGTGAAGGCAATCAGCCCCAGCATTTT
V gene: TRBV28; clone size: .; CDR3 length: 12; D gene: TRBD1; J gene: TRBJ1-5; CDR3 protein: CACRGLGQPQHF; CDR3 DNA: TGTGCCTGCAGGGGGCTGGGTCAGCCCCAGCATTTT
V gene: TRBV6-2/TRBV6-3; clone size: .; CDR3 length: 16; D gene: .; J gene: TRBJ2-7; CDR3 protein: CASSLGGAIRDNEQYF; CDR3 DNA: TGTGCCAGCAGTCTCGGGGGAGCGATAAGGGATAACGAGCAGTACTTC
V gene: TRBV4-1; clone size: .; CDR3 length: 17; D gene: TRBD2; J gene: TRBJ2-1; CDR3 protein: CASSLSGRGGSYNEQFF; CDR3 DNA: TGCGCCAGCAGCCTTAGCGGGCGGGGGGGATCCTACAATGAGCAGTTCTTC
V gene: TRBV6-6; clone size: .; CDR3 length: 15; D gene: .; J gene: TRBJ1-1; CDR3 protein: CASSTNGQLNTEAFF; CDR3 DNA: TGTGCCAGCAGTACGAACGGACAGCTGAACACTGAAGCTTTCTTT
V gene: TRBV7-3; clone size: .; CDR3 length: 17; D gene: .; J gene: TRBJ2-3; CDR3 protein: CASSFGTRGFSTDTQYF; CDR3 DNA: TGTGCCAGCAGCTTTGGGACCCGGGGGTTTAGCACAGATACGCAGTATTTT
V gene: TRBV7-2; clone size: .; CDR3 length: 15; D gene: TRBD1; J gene: TRBJ2-2; CDR3 protein: CASRAETGVVGELFF; CDR3 DNA: TGTGCCAGCAGAGCCGAGACAGGGGTTGTTGGGGAGCTGTTTTTT
V gene: TRBV19; clone size: .; CDR3 length: 14; D gene: TRBD1; J gene: TRBJ2-1; CDR3 protein: CASSMRDRYNEQFF; CDR3 DNA: TGTGCCAGTAGTATGAGGGACAGATATAATGAGCAGTTCTTC
V gene: TRBV30; clone size: .; CDR3 length: 12; D gene: .; J gene: TRBJ1-1; CDR3 protein: CAWSPGNTEAFF; CDR3 DNA: TGTGCCTGGAGTCCCGGGAACACTGAAGCTTTCTTT
V gene: TRBV6-2/TRBV6-3; clone size: .; CDR3 length: 15; D gene: .; J gene: TRBJ1-2; CDR3 protein: CASSYSGSPPYGYTF; CDR3 DNA: TGTGCCAGCAGTTACTCTGGCAGTCCTCCCTATGGCTACACCTTC
V gene: TRBV7-8; clone size: .; CDR3 length: 13; D gene: .; J gene: TRBJ1-4; CDR3 protein: CASSFFTGRALFF; CDR3 DNA: TGTGCCAGCAGCTTCTTTACCGGCCGGGCTCTGTTTTTT
V gene: TRBV6-5; clone size: .; CDR3 length: 13; D gene: .; J gene: TRBJ2-5; CDR3 protein: CASSWTVLETQYF; CDR3 DNA: TGTGCCAGCAGCTGGACAGTGTTGGAGACCCAGTACTTC